A selection of T cell receptor beta chains follows, all from one sample in a study of T cells in Graves' hyperthyroidism and ophthalmopathy. MiXCR, applied by TCRdb to the multiplex PCR reads, yields one record per CDR3 protein. This sample yields about 400,000 distinct CDR3 sequences, of which under 15% are seen a single time; less than 35% belongs to the top ten. Sample: blood. All receptors derive from a woman aged 25 to 39 with Graves' hyperthyroidism. The CDR3 runs from the conserved cysteine through the conserved F or W. A D gene is named only where the DNA matches it firmly. Only some rows state a clone size, as once, few, many or a class for expanded clones.

CASSIRVRTNTEAFF	TGTGCCAGCAGCATACGGGTTCGGACGAACACTGAAGCTTTCTTT	-	TRBV13	TRBJ1-1	-
CAISGQGAEETQYF	TGTGCCATCAGCGGACAGGGGGCCGAGGAGACCCAGTACTTC	TRBD1	TRBV10-3	TRBJ2-5	-
CASSPQVGISSYEQYF	TGTGCCAGCTCACCACAAGTCGGGATCAGCTCCTACGAGCAGTACTTC	-	TRBV18	TRBJ2-7	-
CASSQDATGIYEQYF	TGTGCCAGCAGCCAAGATGCGACAGGGATTTACGAGCAGTACTTC	TRBD1	TRBV3-1	TRBJ2-7	many
CASSRGSLNEQFF	TGTGCCAGCAGTCGGGGGAGTCTGAATGAGCAGTTCTTC	-	TRBV12-3/TRBV12-4	TRBJ2-1	few
CASSQAASGRLADTQYF	TGTGCCAGCAGCCAAGCTGCTAGCGGGAGGCTTGCAGATACGCAGTATTTT	TRBD2	TRBV14	TRBJ2-3	few
CASSSPGSSGNTIYF	TGTGCCAGCAGTTCTCCGGGGAGCTCTGGAAACACCATATATTTT	-	TRBV28	TRBJ1-3	few
CASRDSQYEQYF	TGTGCCAGCAGGGACTCCCAATACGAGCAGTACTTC	-	TRBV28	TRBJ2-7	many
CASSIIPGELFF	TGTGCCAGTAGTATTATCCCCGGGGAGCTGTTTTTT	-	TRBV19	TRBJ2-2	few
CASSPRDLSYNEQFF	TGTGCCAGCAGCCCCCGGGACTTATCTTACAATGAGCAGTTCTTC	-	TRBV7-8	TRBJ2-1	few
CASSLNSGGQETQYF	TGTGCCAGCAGCTTAAATTCCGGAGGTCAAGAGACCCAGTACTTC	-	TRBV7-9	TRBJ2-5	few
CATSGGLAGGPGSYNEQFF	TGTGCCACCAGCGGGGGACTAGCGGGAGGGCCTGGGTCCTACAATGAGCAGTTCTTC	TRBD2	TRBV15	TRBJ2-1	-
CATSSGQDEQYF	TGTGCCACCTCCTCTGGGCAAGACGAGCAGTACTTC	-	TRBV6-1	TRBJ2-7	-
CSARGLAFEQYF	TGCAGTGCTAGAGGACTAGCATTCGAGCAGTACTTC	TRBD2	TRBV20-1	TRBJ2-7	many
CASSDPDRYRWEQYF	TGTGCCAGCAGTGACCCGGACAGGTACCGTTGGGAGCAGTACTTC	TRBD1	TRBV28	TRBJ2-7	medium-sized
CSVLPQYQETQYF	TGCAGTGTCCTTCCTCAGTACCAAGAGACCCAGTACTTC	-	TRBV20-1	TRBJ2-5	-
CSATGTSRADTQYF	TGCAGCGCCACCGGGACTAGCCGCGCAGATACGCAGTATTTT	TRBD2	TRBV29-1	TRBJ2-3	-
CASSIPRQLGVAKNIQYF	TGTGCCAGCAGCATACCCCGACAGTTAGGGGTGGCCAAAAACATTCAGTACTTC	-	TRBV28	TRBJ2-4	many
CASSLAIAYTDTQYF	TGTGCCAGCAGCTTAGCGATAGCTTACACAGATACGCAGTATTTT	-	TRBV7-9	TRBJ2-3	-
CASSLALPSSGNTIYF	TGTGCCAGCAGCTTAGCGCTGCCCAGCTCTGGAAACACCATATATTTT	-	TRBV7-6	TRBJ1-3	many
CASSLIAGGRGETQYF	TGTGCCAGCAGCTTAATAGCAGGGGGCCGAGGAGAGACCCAGTACTTC	TRBD1	TRBV11-2	TRBJ2-5	many
CASSGTGTGASGANVLTF	TGCGCCAGCAGCGGAACCGGGACAGGGGCCTCTGGGGCCAACGTCCTGACTTTC	TRBD1	TRBV5-1	TRBJ2-6	-
CASSVNSWQETQYF	TGTGCCAGCAGCGTAAATAGCTGGCAAGAGACCCAGTACTTC	-	TRBV9	TRBJ2-5	-
CAWSVRGANTEAFF	TGTGCCTGGAGTGTACGGGGCGCGAACACTGAAGCTTTCTTT	-	TRBV30	TRBJ1-1	-
CASSPGSGRSDTQYF	TGTGCCAGCAGCCCCGGGAGCGGGAGATCAGATACGCAGTATTTT	TRBD2	TRBV7-9	TRBJ2-3	few
CASRGIGTGRTDTQYF	TGTGCCAGCAGAGGAATAGGGACAGGGCGCACAGATACGCAGTATTTT	TRBD1	TRBV6-2/TRBV6-3	TRBJ2-3	few
CASSFHSGSSTDTQYF	TGTGCCAGCAGCTTTCATAGCGGCTCTAGCACAGATACGCAGTATTTT	-	TRBV7-8	TRBJ2-3	many
CASSLVTGTTYEQYF	TGTGCCAGCAGCTTGGTCACGGGGACAACCTACGAGCAGTACTTC	-	TRBV5-5	TRBJ2-7	-
CAWSGGKGPGELFF	TGTGCCTGGAGTGGGGGGAAAGGGCCCGGGGAGCTGTTTTTT	-	TRBV30	TRBJ2-2	many
CASSPIQGAKRFDEQYF	TGTGCCAGCAGCCCTATACAGGGGGCAAAAAGATTTGACGAGCAGTACTTC	TRBD1	TRBV28	TRBJ2-7	many
CASNRDPYEQYF	TGTGCCAGTAACAGGGACCCCTACGAGCAGTACTTC	-	TRBV28	TRBJ2-7	few
CAISEESYEQYF	TGTGCCATCAGTGAGGAAAGCTACGAGCAGTACTTC	-	TRBV10-3	TRBJ2-7	many
CASSFRDRAGPQHF	TGTGCCAGCAGCTTCCGGGACAGGGCCGGGCCCCAGCATTTT	TRBD1	TRBV5-6	TRBJ1-5	-
CSAGTSGRAWYEQYF	TGCAGTGCCGGGACTAGCGGGAGGGCCTGGTACGAGCAGTACTTC	TRBD2	TRBV20-1	TRBJ2-7	many
CASSHPLGDTQYF	TGCGCCAGCAGCCATCCCCTTGGAGATACGCAGTATTTT	-	TRBV4-1	TRBJ2-3	-